This TCR beta chain was retrieved from a study of blood T cell repertoires in COVID-19. Background on the study: T cells, B-cell-depleted T cells, or PBMCs provided the cDNA or gDNA that served as material.

Per germline, CDR1 SNHLY and CDR2 FYNNEI. Trimming pared 3 bases from V and 0 bases from J, leaving 8 bases between. The CDR3 is 14 amino acids. Assay used: immunoSEQ multiplex PCR; TCRdb lists only in-frame clones, some missing. This sample has 30,000 or so clones, with nearly 90% found just once. V and J are TRBV2 and TRBJ1-2; D is unclear. This receptor was identified in a man aged 55 to 69 with active COVID-19. The sample was peripheral blood. CDR3 sequence: CASSDKPSNYGYTF. The CDR3 coding sequence is TGTGCCAGCAGTGATAAGCCGTCTAACTATGGCTACACCTTC.